This T cell receptor beta chain comes out of a study of Ad26.COV2.S vaccination and SARS-CoV-2 variants. Across the study: The vaccine Ad26.COV2.S was put into the muscle once, or twice with 56 days between.

The CDR3 sequence is 17 residues long. Trimming cost V 5 bases and J 2 bases, with 20 bases left between them. Germline loops: CDR1 SGHTA, CDR2 FQGTGA. Details on this clone: Its matching antigen is unknown.

Clones were sequenced by immunoSEQ multiplex PCR, and TCRdb holds only the in-frame ones, with some missing. This table has hundreds of thousands of clones, roughly nine tenths appearing once. Findings and limits, study-wide: Vaccinated individuals (as opposed to placebo recipients) had higher spike-specific TCR breadth. Vaccine recipients and placebo recipients showed similar non-spike TCR breadth.

Treatment described: 15 to 20 received Ad26.COV2.S at low or high dose, single or two shots; 5 received placebo; per-sample allocation not given. Repertoires come from day 63 after the first vaccine or placebo injection. An Ad26 vector expressing Wuhan-strain SARS-CoV-2 spike constituted the vaccine. This chain uses TRBV7-3 with TRBJ2-3, with no clear D. The input for sequencing was peripheral blood, taken in a trial of Ad26.COV2.S vaccine versus placebo. The receptor was derived from a person between 18 and 60 years old who received the Ad26.COV2.S COVID-19 vaccine or a placebo. The DNA for the CDR3 is TGTGCCAGCAGCCCAACCCCGGACCACCTTTCCACAGATACGCAGTATTTT. It specifies CASSPTPDHLSTDTQYF.